The 26 T cell receptor beta chains below were found in one sample sequenced in a study of blood T cells in healthy people across ages (dated by TCRdb to the mid-2010s). Libraries were constructed by 5' RACE. TCRdb names Illumina HiSeq 2500 as the instrument used. A second roughly 6 to 12 cycle PCR used a sample-barcoded 5' primer and a J-beta primer mix. TCRdb reprocessing: public reads trimmed at Q25 with fastp, clones called with MiXCR, in-frame beta chains kept. Each entry is one CDR3 protein sequence, shown with its most common DNA and genes. This sample comprises a few hundred thousand distinct CDR3 sequences, over 45% of them detected only once. 51% of the sample goes to the ten largest clones. Sequencing was performed on blood. These receptors originate from a man aged 60-69 years in good health.

The CDR3 spells CASSQDAGTAKNIQYF. The DNA of the CDR3 is TGTGCCAGCAGCCAAGATGCGGGGACGGCCAAAAACATTCAGTACTTC. The rearrangement uses TRBV14 and TRBJ2-4, with TRBD2 as a possible D gene (6 bases). Germline V CDR1 and CDR2: SGHDN, FVKESK. This CDR3 comprises 16 residues. Trimming removed 0 bases from V and 1 base from J, with 10 bases in between.

The rearrangement links TRBV15 to TRBJ2-3; D is perhaps TRBD2 (6 bases). Trimming took off 0 bases at V and 6 bases at J, with 13 bases between the two ends. Germline lookup yields CDR1 LNHNV and CDR2 YYDKDF (reference sequence). There are 15 residues in the CDR3. CDR3 DNA: TGTGCCACCAGCAGAGATCGCCTAGCGAGCGATACGCAGTATTTT. Encoded protein: CATSRDRLASDTQYF.

This rearrangement joins TRBV15 to TRBJ2-4; D call uncertain. The end of the DNA is better explained by TRBJ2-7, so the J call may be wrong. This CDR3 is built from 15 residues. Germline V gene data show CDR1 as LNHNV and CDR2 as YYDKDF (reference sequence). In DNA, the CDR3 is TGTGCCACCAGCAGAGTAGATGCGGTCGTCTACGAGCAGTACTTC. Protein: CATSRVDAVVYEQYF.

This chain connects TRBV7-3 to TRBJ1-2; TRBD1 might be the D (5 bases). The CDR3 is made up of 15 amino acids. CDR1 and CDR2 from the germline V gene are SGHTA and FQGTGA. The ends were cut back, 5 bases at V and 7 bases at J, with 20 bases in the middle. In DNA, the CDR3 is TGTGCCAGCAGCCCCAGTGGGCAGGGCGACGGTGGCTACACCTTC. It yields the protein CASSPSGQGDGGYTF.

The CDR3 protein is CASSWDRGMGSPLHF. DNA of the CDR3: TGTGCCAGCAGTTGGGACAGGGGTATGGGTTCACCCCTCCACTTT. V is TRBV12-3 or TRBV12-4 and J is TRBJ1-6; TRBD1 agrees at 10 bases. CDR3 length: 15 residues. V lost 4 bases, J lost 9 bases, and 6 bases stayed unmatched.

As to this clonotype: A junction end diverges from the germline sequence, so it may reflect a read error. This rearrangement joins TRBV4-2 to TRBJ2-3; 14 bases match TRBD2. Germline V lookup: CDR1 LGHNA, CDR2 YNFKEQ. The CDR3 runs 18 residues. CDR3 in DNA: TGTGCCAGCAGCCAAAGGGGACTAGCGGGAGAGGGCACAGATGCGCAGTATTTT. Residues: CASSQRGLAGEGTDAQYF.

This rearrangement joins TRBV6-2 or TRBV6-3 to TRBJ2-5; 7 bases fit TRBD2. The CDR3 runs 14 residues. The germline CDR1 and CDR2 sequences are MNHEY and SVGEGT. V was pared by 6 bases and J by 3 bases, with 7 bases of the junction left unmatched. CDR3 DNA: TGTGCCAGCAGGCGACTAGCCGGAGAAGAGACCCAGTACTTC. It codes for CASRRLAGEETQYF.

The chain carries TRBV30 and TRBJ2-1; TRBD2 matches 9 bases. This CDR3 has 13 residues. The V gene end was trimmed by 2 bases and the J gene end by 8 bases; junction bases not matched to a gene: 4. The germline V gene encodes CDR1 GTSNPN and CDR2 SVGIG (reference sequence). This CDR3 is CAWSRSGRDEQFF. The CDR3 DNA sequence: TGTGCCTGGAGTCGTAGCGGGAGAGATGAGCAGTTCTTC. Variable domain in full (rest from reference TRBV30 and TRBJ2-1): SQTIHQWPATLVQPVGSPLSLECTVEGTSNPNLYWYRQAAGRGLQLLFYSVGIGQISSEVPQNLSASRPQDRQFILSSKKLLLSDSGFYLCAWSRSGRDEQFFGPGTRLTVL.

Notes on this clonotype: A read error may be the cause here, since a much bigger clone is one base away. The V gene is TRBV4-3, the J gene TRBJ2-1; 7 nucleotides match TRBD2. The J call could be wrong; TRBJ2-7 is a better fit for the DNA end. Germline CDR1 is LGHNA and CDR2 is YSLEER. The CDR3 spans 18 residues. CDR3 sequence: CASSQEPPTSHSYNEQYF. DNA for the CDR3: TGCGCCAGCAGCCAAGAGCCCCCGACTAGCCACTCCTACAATGAGCAGTACTTC.

V and J are TRBV11-2 and TRBJ2-7, with TRBD2 as a possible D gene (5 bases). This CDR3 is built from 16 residues. CDR1 is SGHAT and CDR2 is FQNNGV in the germline V gene. The germline V and J ends were trimmed by 4 bases and 0 bases, with 16 bases remaining between them. The CDR3 nucleotides are TGTGCCAGCAGCTACCTCCGGGGTAGAAGCTCCTACGAGCAGTACTTC. Translated, it gives CASSYLRGRSSYEQYF.

The V call is TRBV7-3, the J call TRBJ2-5; TRBD1 matches at 9 bases. This CDR3 region has 16 residues. The V segment lost 6 bases and the J segment 4 bases; nucleotides outside the gene matches: 12. Looked up from germline, CDR1 is SGHTA and CDR2 is FQGTGA. The CDR3 region has the DNA TGTGCCAGCAGTCTAACAGGGGGCGTTGGGTCAGAGACCCAGTACTTC. The encoded protein is CASSLTGGVGSETQYF.

Concerning this clonotype itself: This may arise from a read error, as a much more abundant clone is one base away. J is TRBJ2-7 and V is TRBV7-6, with D uncertain. V was cut by 5 bases and J by 2 bases, with 10 bases left in between. Germline CDR1 SGHVS, CDR2 FNYEAQ. The CDR3 is 13 residues long. The CDR3: CASSVESPYEQYF. The CDR3 nucleotides read TGTGCCAGCAGCGTAGAGTCCCCCTACGAGCAGTACTTC.

The chain links TRBV20-1 to TRBJ2-3, with 10 bases matching TRBD2. The CDR3 runs to 16 residues. Germline CDR1 and CDR2: DFQATT and SNEGSKA (reference sequence). The V gene end was trimmed by 3 bases and the J gene end by 2 bases; junction bases not matched to a gene: 8. CDR3 sequence: CSASLGTSVPTDTQYF. The CDR3 DNA reads as TGCAGTGCTAGTCTAGGGACTAGCGTGCCCACAGATACGCAGTATTTT.

Ten or more counts support this clonotype. The genes are TRBV20-1 and TRBJ2-5; the D gene could be TRBD1 or TRBD2 (7 bases each). V was cut by 4 bases and J by 4 bases, with 13 bases left in between. This CDR3 contains 13 residues. Germline V gene data show CDR1 as DFQATT and CDR2 as SNEGSKA (reference sequence). CDR3 loop: CSATLRGGETQYF. DNA of the CDR3: TGCAGTGCTACGCTCAGGGGGGGAGAGACCCAGTACTTC.

The rearrangement uses TRBV11-2 and TRBJ2-1, with a weak D call TRBD1 (5 bases). The CDR3 covers 15 residues. Germline V CDR1 and CDR2: SGHAT, FQNNGV. V was pared by 5 bases and J by 0 bases, with 11 bases between. The CDR3 nucleotides read TGTGCCAGCAGCGTCAGGGCTAGCTCCTACAATGAGCAGTTCTTC. Its translation: CASSVRASSYNEQFF. The variable domain in full, completed from reference TRBV11-2 and TRBJ2-1, reads EAGVAQSPRYKIIEKRQSVAFWCNPISGHATLYWYQQILGQGPKLLIQFQNNGVVDDSQLPKDRFSAERLKGVDSTLKIQPAKLEDSAVYLCASSVRASSYNEQFFGPGTRLTVL.

The rearrangement links TRBV7-8 to TRBJ2-5; 8 bases are shared with TRBD2. CDR1 is SGHVS and CDR2 is FQNEAQ in the germline V gene. The CDR3 is 16 residues long. The J segment lost 2 bases and the V segment lost 1 base, leaving 6 bases of the junction unmatched. CDR3 DNA sequence: TGTGCCAGCAGCTTAGGACTAGCGATCCTTCAAGAGACCCAGTACTTC. This codes for CASSLGLAILQETQYF. The full variable domain, its missing parts supplied by reference TRBV7-8 and TRBJ2-5, is GAGVSQSPRYKVAKRGQDVALRCDPISGHVSLFWYQQALGQGPEFLTYFQNEAQLDKSGLPSDRFFAERPEGSVSTLKIQRTQQEDSAVYLCASSLGLAILQETQYFGPGTRLLVL.

The gene calls are TRBV29-1 and TRBJ1-2; 8 bases map to TRBD1. J was trimmed by 5 bases and V by 8 bases; bases with no gene match: 4. The CDR3 length is 11 residues. Germline V gene sequence: CDR1 SQVTM, CDR2 ANQGSEA. CDR3 in amino acids: CSLGQDYGYTF. Written as DNA, the CDR3 is TGCAGCTTGGGACAGGATTATGGCTACACCTTC.

This clonotype was seen ten or more times. A junction boundary mismatches the germline segment, possibly from a read error. The V gene is TRBV7-7, the J gene TRBJ2-2; a possible D gene is TRBD1 (5 bases). The germline gives CDR1 SSHAT, CDR2 FNYEAQ (reference sequence). CDR3 length equals 18 residues. This CDR3 reads CASSSTRTGQLPTGELFF. In DNA, the CDR3 is TGTGCTAGCAGCTCCACCCGGACCGGACAACTCCCCACCGGGGAGCTGTTTTTT.

This clonotype was counted a few times. The V and J genes are TRBV27 and TRBJ2-5; D may be TRBD1 (6 bases). The V end was cut by 3 bases, the J end by 5 bases, with 13 bases between. The germline V gene encodes CDR1 MNHEY and CDR2 SMNVEV (reference sequence). This CDR3 has 14 residues. In DNA, the CDR3 is TGTGCCAGCAGTTTTCTCGGGCAGGGGGAGACCCAGTACTTC. As protein: CASSFLGQGETQYF.

In nucleotides, the CDR3 is TGCAGTGCTATCCCCCGCGGGCGGGCGGGCCCCTACGAGCAGTACTTC. Protein: CSAIPRGRAGPYEQYF. The chain couples TRBV20-1 to TRBJ2-7, with a tentative D call TRBD2 (5 bases). The CDR3 totals 16 residues. V lost 4 bases, J lost 2 bases, and 21 bases lay in between. The germline gives CDR1 DFQATT, CDR2 SNEGSKA (reference sequence).

The chain combines TRBV4-3 with TRBJ2-1; a possible D gene is TRBD2 (5 bases). Germline CDR1 is LGHNA and CDR2 is YSLEER. Trimming pared 0 bases from V and 11 bases from J, leaving 11 bases between. The CDR3 covers 13 residues. The CDR3 bases are TGCGCCAGCAGCCAAGAAAAGGAGCGGCAGCAGTTCTTC. This encodes CASSQEKERQQFF.

The chain carries TRBV27 and TRBJ2-7; tentative D call: TRBD1 (6 bases). CDR1 MNHEY and CDR2 SMNVEV come from the germline V gene (reference sequence). V was cut by 4 bases and J by 0 bases, with 19 bases left in between. The length of the CDR3 is 17 residues. The CDR3 DNA is TGTGCCAGCAGTTCAACGGGACACCTAGGGCCCTCCTACGAGCAGTACTTC. This codes for CASSSTGHLGPSYEQYF.

In its sample, this clonotype was seen many times. The chain carries TRBV5-1 and TRBJ2-3; D may be TRBD2 (6 bases). With 0 bases removed from V and 5 bases from J, the gap between germline ends came to 13 bases. CDR1 SGHRS and CDR2 YFSETQ come from the germline V gene. The CDR3 consists of 15 residues. CDR3 bases: TGCGCCAGCAGCTTGGTCGGGAGTTCGGGAGATACGCAGTATTTT. Its translation is CASSLVGSSGDTQYF.

This chain connects TRBV20-1 to TRBJ1-4; the D is unclear. The length of the CDR3 is 17 residues. The germline V gene has CDR1 DFQATT and CDR2 SNEGSKA (reference sequence). Between the trimmed V and J ends, which lost 0 bases and 8 bases, there was a span of 22 bases. This CDR3 is CSARDWRAGSFGEKLFF. The CDR3 nucleotides read TGCAGTGCTAGAGATTGGAGGGCAGGTTCTTTTGGGGAAAAACTGTTTTTT.

In this sample, this clonotype turned up once. This chain connects TRBV7-9 to TRBJ1-6; D call uncertain. This CDR3 spans 12 amino acids. V gave up 5 bases and J gave up 14 bases, with 13 bases separating them. CDR1 is SEHNR, CDR2 FQNEAQ, per germline (reference sequence). CDR3 amino acids: CASSPGLGTLHF. CDR3 DNA sequence: TGTGCCAGCAGCCCCGGACTTGGCACCCTCCACTTT.

The V and J genes are TRBV12-3 or TRBV12-4 and TRBJ1-1; TRBD1 matches at 9 bases. The CDR3 extends over 14 amino acids. The J segment lost 3 bases and the V segment lost 8 bases, leaving 7 bases of the junction unmatched. CDR3 loop: CASAATGGYTEAFF. The DNA of the CDR3 is TGTGCCAGCGCCGCGACAGGGGGTTACACTGAAGCTTTCTTT.